What follows are 23 T cell receptor beta chains derived from one specimen sequenced in a study of identical twins. TCRdb passed the 5' RACE reads through MiXCR, listing each CDR3 protein once. The sample records nearly 900,000 distinct CDR3 sequences, around 12% being singletons. The sample also formed part of further work on yellow fever vaccine responses in identical twins.

The sample was PBMCs. The receptors come from a woman aged 18-35 years in good health.

This chain joins TRBV12-3 or TRBV12-4 and TRBJ2-3; D possibly corresponds to TRBD1 (5 bases). This CDR3 spans 15 amino acids. V was trimmed by 6 bases and J by 6 bases, leaving 19 bases between them. The CDR3 here is CASRRGGISLDTQYF. DNA for the CDR3: TGTGCCAGCAGAAGGGGCGGCATCTCTTTGGATACGCAGTATTTT.

This clonotype has more than one count but fewer than ten. This chain uses TRBV20-1 with TRBJ2-7; 7 bases map to TRBD1. Germline lookup yields CDR1 DFQATT and CDR2 SNEGSKA (reference sequence). V lost 3 bases, J lost 3 bases, and 11 bases stayed unmatched. The length of the CDR3 is 15 residues. The CDR3 bases are TGCAGTGCTAGCACTCTAACAGGGGAAAACTACGAGCAGTACTTC. It translates to CSASTLTGENYEQYF.

This clonotype was seen repeatedly, ten times or more. The chain has TRBV29-1 and TRBJ2-7; the D call may be TRBD1 or TRBD2 (5 bases each). V was clipped by 3 bases and J by 3 bases, with 9 bases between them. CDR3 length: 12 amino acids. Germline assignment: CDR1 SQVTM and CDR2 ANQGSEA. Here the CDR3 DNA reads TGCAGCGTTGAGTCTGGGGGCTACGAGCAGTACTTC. Its protein is CSVESGGYEQYF.

This clonotype was counted many times. DNA of the CDR3: TGTGCCAGCAGCAAAGTTGAGTATCCAGATACGCAGTATTTT. Its protein product is CASSKVEYPDTQYF. This chain uses TRBV7-2 with TRBJ2-3; D remains unclear. V was shortened by 5 bases and J by 4 bases, with 13 bases between the two germline ends. The CDR3 runs to 14 residues. Germline assignment: CDR1 SGHTA and CDR2 FQGNSA.

This clonotype was detected ten times or more. This chain connects TRBV20-1 to TRBJ1-2; D gene ambiguous. The CDR3 covers 14 residues. Germline lookup yields CDR1 DFQATT and CDR2 SNEGSKA (reference sequence). V lost 2 bases, J lost 0 bases, and 10 bases lay in between. In DNA form, the CDR3 reads TGCAGTGCTAGACCCCTGACATCTAACTATGGCTACACCTTC. It is translated as CSARPLTSNYGYTF.

Ten or more counts support this clonotype. The chain joins TRBV5-1 to TRBJ2-2; 8 nucleotides align to TRBD2. From germline, CDR1 is SGHRS and CDR2 YFSETQ. This CDR3 spans 13 amino acids. V was pared by 3 bases and J by 6 bases, with 1 base of the junction left unmatched. CDR3 sequence: CASSWTSPGELFF. The CDR3 bases are TGCGCCAGCAGCTGGACTAGCCCCGGGGAGCTGTTTTTT.

The rearrangement uses TRBV12-3 or TRBV12-4 and TRBJ2-3; D tentatively fits TRBD1 or TRBD2 (6 bases each). V lost 5 bases and J lost 6, with 15 bases in between. The CDR3 covers 14 residues. DNA for the CDR3: TGTGCCAGCAGTCTCCCGGAGGGGGTGGATACGCAGTATTTT. Translation gives CASSLPEGVDTQYF.

This CDR3 is CASSLVVASNNEQFF. The DNA of the CDR3 is TGCGCCAGCAGCTTGGTAGTGGCTTCCAACAATGAGCAGTTCTTC. V and J are TRBV5-1 and TRBJ2-1, with D hard to call. The CDR3 covers 15 residues. Trimming removed 0 bases at V and 5 bases at J, with 12 bases between. CDR1 and CDR2 from the germline V gene are SGHRS and YFSETQ.

The gene calls are TRBV7-8 and TRBJ1-6, with D possibly TRBD1 on 6 matching bases. Germline-derived CDR1 and CDR2 are SGHVS and FQNEAQ. The germline V and J ends were trimmed by 2 bases and 10 bases, with 12 bases remaining between them. The CDR3 is 14 amino acids. The CDR3 sequence: CASSLTGAGSPLHF. CDR3 DNA: TGTGCCAGCAGCTTAACGGGGGCTGGATCACCCCTCCACTTT. Variable domain in full (rest from reference TRBV7-8 and TRBJ1-6): GAGVSQSPRYKVAKRGQDVALRCDPISGHVSLFWYQQALGQGPEFLTYFQNEAQLDKSGLPSDRFFAERPEGSVSTLKIQRTQQEDSAVYLCASSLTGAGSPLHFGNGTRLTVT.

The CDR3 sequence: CASSRGGGFTGELFF. DNA of the CDR3: TGTGCCAGCAGCCGGGGCGGGGGTTTCACCGGGGAGCTGTTTTTT. This chain connects TRBV3-1 to TRBJ2-2; 7 nucleotides line up with TRBD2. The CDR3 totals 15 residues. Germline-derived CDR1 and CDR2 are LGHDT and YNNKEL (reference sequence). After removal of 4 bases from V and 4 bases from J, the junction contained 6 bases not matched to a gene. Full variable domain (remainder filled in from reference TRBV3-1 and TRBJ2-2): DTAVSQTPKYLVTQMGNDKSIKCEQNLGHDTMYWYKQDSKKFLKIMFSYNNKELIINETVPNRFSPKSPDKAHLNLHINSLELGDSAVYFCASSRGGGFTGELFFGEGSRLTVL.

There are a few counts of this clonotype. The chain combines TRBV27 with TRBJ2-6; TRBD2 matches at 7 bases. The V segment lost 7 bases and the J segment 4 bases; nucleotides outside the gene matches: 16. The CDR3 has 18 residues. From germline, CDR1 is MNHEY and CDR2 SMNVEV (reference sequence). CDR3 sequence reads: CASTHSPGLPPGANVLTF. In DNA form, the CDR3 reads TGTGCCAGCACCCATTCTCCGGGACTACCCCCGGGGGCCAACGTCCTGACTTTC.

This rearrangement joins TRBV20-1 to TRBJ2-6; D ambiguous. V was clipped by 7 bases and J by 5 bases, with 12 bases between them. Germline V CDR1 and CDR2: DFQATT, SNEGSKA (reference sequence). The CDR3 is 13 amino acids. The CDR3 DNA reads TGCAGTGGGCCGGACCCGAGGGCCAACGTCCTGACTTTC. Translating it yields CSGPDPRANVLTF.

This clonotype was found a few times. The chain combines TRBV2 with TRBJ2-3; no reliable D call. Between the trimmed V and J ends, which lost 6 bases and 5 bases, there was a span of 9 bases. The CDR3 has 12 amino acids. Germline V gives CDR1 SNHLY, CDR2 FYNNEI. DNA for the CDR3: TGTGCCAGCAGGCCCACCTTAGATACGCAGTATTTT. Translating it yields CASRPTLDTQYF.

This clonotype has a count of ten or more. The V and J genes are TRBV12-3 or TRBV12-4 and TRBJ1-1, with a possible D match to TRBD1 (6 bases). This CDR3 spans 15 amino acids. V was cut by 5 bases and J by 4 bases, with 17 bases left in between. The CDR3 here is CASSPEWGGGTEAFF. The CDR3 DNA follows: TGTGCCAGCAGTCCGGAGTGGGGGGGCGGCACTGAAGCTTTCTTT.

This clonotype was seen repeatedly, ten times or more. The V gene is TRBV14, the J gene TRBJ2-3; D not certain. Germline values: CDR1 SGHDN, CDR2 FVKESK. Trimming stripped 4 bases from V and 5 bases from J, with 7 bases between. The CDR3 sequence is 12 residues long. DNA of the CDR3: TGTGCCAGCAGCCCCCAGCGAGATACGCAGTATTTT. Protein sequence: CASSPQRDTQYF.

This clonotype was counted a few times. This chain links TRBV29-1 with TRBJ2-5; 8 bases line up with TRBD2. This CDR3 is 13 amino acids long. Germline lookup yields CDR1 SQVTM and CDR2 ANQGSEA. CDR3 DNA sequence: TGCAGTGCTAGACTGGCGGGGGGTGAGACCCAGTACTTC. The encoded protein is CSARLAGGETQYF.

Only a few counts were recorded for this clonotype. CDR3 sequence (DNA): TGCAGTGCTATGATCTTCAGAAGCGAGACCCAGTACTTC. Translation gives CSAMIFRSETQYF. The chain uses TRBV20-1 and TRBJ2-5, with no clear D. The CDR3 sequence is 13 residues long. V dropped 4 bases and J dropped 5 bases, with 14 bases sitting between them. CDR1 and CDR2 (germline): DFQATT, SNEGSKA (reference sequence).

J is TRBJ2-5 and V is TRBV20-1, with D possibly being TRBD1 or TRBD2 (6 bases each). Germline CDR1 and CDR2: DFQATT and SNEGSKA (reference sequence). The CDR3 runs to 15 residues. The V end was cut by 1 base, the J end by 2 bases, with 14 bases between. The DNA of the CDR3 is TGCAGTGCTAGAGTCGGAACAGGGACTCAAGAGACCCAGTACTTC. Translating gives CSARVGTGTQETQYF.

V usage is TRBV10-1 and J usage is TRBJ2-7; TRBD2 might be the D (5 bases). The length of the CDR3 is 12 residues. V shed 3 bases and J shed 5 bases, with 8 bases lying between them. The germline V gene has CDR1 WNHNN and CDR2 SYGVQD (reference sequence). CDR3 amino acids: CASSELENEQYV. CDR3 nucleotides: TGCGCCAGCAGTGAACTAGAAAACGAGCAGTACGTC.

The CDR3 here is CASSPDGGRENQPQHF. CDR3 nucleotides: TGTGCCAGCAGCCCAGACGGTGGCAGGGAAAATCAGCCCCAGCATTTT. V usage is TRBV11-2 and J usage is TRBJ1-5, with a tentative D call TRBD1 (5 bases). Germline V gene lookup returns CDR1 SGHAT and CDR2 FQNNGV. V shed 5 bases and J shed 4 bases, with 18 bases lying between them. CDR3 length: 16 residues.

This clonotype was observed a handful of times. The chain joins TRBV7-8 to TRBJ1-5; D call uncertain. Germline lookup yields CDR1 SGHVS and CDR2 FQNEAQ. The length of the CDR3 is 14 residues. V lost 5 bases and J lost 8, with 16 bases in between. In DNA, the CDR3 is TGTGCCAGCAGCCCGCATGGGCCAGAGGAGCCCCAGCATTTT. It encodes CASSPHGPEEPQHF.

The V and J genes are TRBV20-1 and TRBJ1-2, with 8 bases identical to TRBD1. The CDR3 is 15 amino acids. Germline assignment: CDR1 DFQATT and CDR2 SNEGSKA (reference sequence). J was trimmed by 4 bases and V by 3 bases; bases with no gene match: 10. CDR3 DNA sequence: TGCAGTGCTAGGCACCGGGACAGGTGGTCCTATGGCTACACCTTC. It encodes CSARHRDRWSYGYTF.

This clonotype has just a few counts. This chain joins TRBV5-1 and TRBJ1-2; no clear D. The V end lost 6 bases, the J end lost 0 bases, and 9 bases lay between the germline ends. The germline V gene encodes CDR1 SGHRS and CDR2 YFSETQ. CDR3 length: 13 amino acids. In DNA, the CDR3 is TGCGCCAGCACCCCCGGAGCTAACTATGGCTACACCTTC. Encoded protein: CASTPGANYGYTF.